This T cell receptor beta chain is from a study of cytomegalovirus exposure and HLA in healthy donors. For this clone: What it binds is unknown.

General study results and limits: Associated with cytomegalovirus, according to the listing, were 170 or so TCR beta chains. Most TCR sequences were seen very rarely across donors, but some public TCRs occurred in many. The tendency of first-cohort TCR clusters to co-occur in the 95 to 150 validation repertoires was the finding of a later analysis.

Germline CDR1 is SQVTM and CDR2 is ANQGSEA. The CDR3 contains 12 residues. The trim removed 7 bases at V and 4 bases at J, leaving 4 bases unmatched. Measured with immunoSEQ multiplex PCR; TCRdb has only the in-frame clones, and not every one. The table includes about 65,000 clones, roughly 94% detected once. Sequenced: PBMCs. The chain uses TRBV29-1 and TRBJ2-5; 9 nucleotides line up with TRBD2. This TCR derives from a woman younger than 35 in good health and CMV-seronegative. In DNA, the CDR3 is TGCAGCGGCGGGAGGGGGGGAGAGACCCAGTACTTC. Encoded protein: CSGGRGGETQYF.